In its sample, the clone carrying this T cell receptor beta chain was seen a few times. Sequence at one end of the junction differs from germline and may be a read error. This entry is derived from a study of CD8 T cells in Susac syndrome. Reverse transcription of roughly 0.5 to 1 ug RNA was carried out with random hexamers. In TCRdb, the immunoSEQ multiplex PCR reads were re-called with MiXCR into one record per CDR3 protein. The data contain about 210,000 distinct CDR3 sequences, 95% of them singletons. The TCR originated in a human donor in good health. Sequencing was carried out using CD4+ T cells from PBMCs.

The CDR3, as DNA: TGTGCCAGCAGTTTGGTTTCCACCGGGGAGCTTTTTTTT. This gives the protein CASSLVSTGELFF. The chain employs TRBV12-3 or TRBV12-4 and TRBJ2-2, with D possibly TRBD2 on 5 matching bases. CDR3 length equals 13 residues.